The next 27 T cell receptor beta chains were all read from a single sample in a study of OX40 agonist ivuxolimab in advanced cancers. The repertoire was sequenced with immunoSEQ multiplex PCR; TCRdb's copy has only in-frame clones and lacks some. Here the sample spans around 50,000 clones, about 74% being singletons. The sample was CD4+ or CD8+ T cells sorted from blood, taken in a trial of the OX40 agonist ivuxolimab. The receptors stem from an adult with an advanced solid tumor such as melanoma, head and neck, liver or kidney cancer.

The CDR3 loop is CAWSPVDRGLYGYTF. In DNA, the CDR3 is TGTGCCTGGAGCCCCGTTGACAGGGGGCTTTATGGCTACACCTTC. The rearrangement joins TRBV30 to TRBJ1-2, with TRBD1 matching 10 bases. This CDR3 is built from 15 residues. After removal of 3 bases from V and 5 bases from J, the junction contained 9 bases not matched to a gene. The germline CDR1 and CDR2 sequences are GTSNPN and SVGIG (reference sequence). Full variable domain (outside the CDR3, taken from reference TRBV30 and TRBJ1-2): SQTIHQWPATLVQPVGSPLSLECTVEGTSNPNLYWYRQAAGRGLQLLFYSVGIGQISSEVPQNLSASRPQDRQFILSSKKLLLSDSGFYLCAWSPVDRGLYGYTFGSGTRLTVV.

The chain couples TRBV27 to TRBJ2-1; D possibly corresponds to TRBD2 (5 bases). This CDR3 spans 16 amino acids. Germline-derived CDR1 and CDR2 are MNHEY and SMNVEV (reference sequence). The V gene lost 5 bases and the J gene lost 5 bases, with 19 bases spanning the gap. CDR3 DNA: TGTGCCAGCAGTCCCAAAAGCGGTCGATCACACAATGAGCAGTTCTTC. This encodes CASSPKSGRSHNEQFF.

The chain employs TRBV11-1 and TRBJ1-1; no firm D call. V dropped 1 base and J dropped 11 bases, with 8 bases sitting between them. The CDR3 has 11 residues. The germline V gene has CDR1 SGHAT and CDR2 FQDESV (reference sequence). CDR3 sequence: CASSLVTGAFF. CDR3 nucleotides: TGTGCCAGCAGCTTAGTAACGGGGGCTTTCTTT. The variable domain in full, with the rest retrieved from reference TRBV11-1 and TRBJ1-1, is EAEVAQSPRYKITEKSQAVAFWCDPISGHATLYWYRQILGQGPELLVQFQDESVVDDSQLPKDRFSAERLKGVDSTLKIQPAELGDSAMYLCASSLVTGAFFGQGTRLTVV.

The genes are TRBV6-1 and TRBJ1-5; 8 bases align to TRBD1. CDR1 is MNHNS and CDR2 is SASEGT in the germline V gene. CDR3 length: 13 amino acids. Trimming cost V 4 bases and J 7 bases; bases outside gene matches: 3. CDR3 DNA sequence: TGTGCCAGCAGTGGACAGGGGATCCAGCCCCAGCATTTT. As protein: CASSGQGIQPQHF.

Only a few counts were recorded for this clone. The chain carries TRBV5-6 and TRBJ1-5; D is ambiguous. CDR1 and CDR2 from the germline V gene are SGHDT and YYEEEE. This CDR3 is built from 15 residues. The germline V and J ends were trimmed by 2 bases and 0 bases, with 9 bases remaining between them. This CDR3 is CASSFRSASNQPQHF. Written as DNA, the CDR3 is TGTGCCAGCAGCTTCCGAAGTGCTAGCAATCAGCCCCAGCATTTT.

Only one count was recorded for this clone. The chain employs TRBV10-2 and TRBJ1-1; D ambiguous. V shed 5 bases and J shed 5 bases, with 9 bases lying between them. The germline V gene encodes CDR1 WSHSY and CDR2 SAAADI. This CDR3 is 12 amino acids long. CDR3 in DNA: TGCGCCAGCAGTAATGTCCGGACTGAAGCTTTCTTT. It codes for CASSNVRTEAFF.

The chain links TRBV5-1 to TRBJ2-7, with 8 bases identical to TRBD2. The CDR3 contains 13 residues. The V gene's germline CDR1 is SGHRS and CDR2 YFSETQ. V shed 1 base, J shed 7 bases, and the junction held 4 bases outside the gene matches. The CDR3 is CASSLPLAEEQYF. The CDR3 coding sequence is TGCGCCAGCAGCTTGCCACTAGCGGAGGAGCAGTACTTC.

Only a few counts were recorded for this clone. This chain connects TRBV6-5 to TRBJ1-5, with no clear D. V was pared by 5 bases and J by 2 bases, with 10 bases between. The CDR3 loop spans 14 amino acids. Looked up from germline, CDR1 is MNHEY and CDR2 is SVGAGI. CDR3 sequence: CASSASDGNQPQHF. The CDR3 nucleotides are TGTGCCAGCAGTGCCAGTGACGGCAATCAGCCCCAGCATTTT.

In its sample, this clone was seen a few times. The V gene is TRBV9, the J gene TRBJ1-4; 12 nucleotides match TRBD1. V lost 2 bases and J lost 3; bases outside the gene matches: 8. CDR1 is SGDLS and CDR2 is YYNGEE in the germline V gene. The CDR3 loop spans 18 amino acids. CDR3 sequence reads: CASSVRDRGRRANEKLFF. The CDR3, as DNA: TGTGCCAGCAGCGTTCGGGACAGGGGGCGCAGGGCTAATGAAAAACTGTTTTTT.

In this sample, this clone turned up a few times. V usage is TRBV2 and J usage is TRBJ1-3; D is possibly TRBD1 (5 bases). The CDR3 length is 13 residues. Trimming cost V 7 bases and J 0 bases, with 7 bases left between them. The germline V gene encodes CDR1 SNHLY and CDR2 FYNNEI. In DNA, the CDR3 is TGTGCCAGCACAGGGAACTCTGGAAACACCATATATTTT. Translated, it gives CASTGNSGNTIYF.

This sequence joins TRBV7-9 and TRBJ1-5; perhaps TRBD1 as D (5 bases). The CDR3 spans 16 residues. Trimming removed 3 bases from V and 0 bases from J, with 12 bases in between. Looked up from germline, CDR1 is SEHNR and CDR2 is FQNEAQ (reference sequence). The CDR3 is CASSLGGTDSNQPQHF. The CDR3, as DNA: TGTGCCAGCAGCTTGGGAGGGACGGATAGCAATCAGCCCCAGCATTTT.

The rearrangement uses TRBV15 and TRBJ2-4, with D hard to call. From germline, CDR1 is LNHNV and CDR2 YYDKDF (reference sequence). Trimming removed 1 base from V and 0 bases from J, with 13 bases in between. The CDR3 is 17 amino acids. This CDR3 is CATSRVPGAIAKNIQYF. The CDR3 DNA reads as TGTGCCACCAGCAGAGTTCCAGGAGCAATAGCCAAAAACATTCAGTACTTC.

The CDR3 region has the DNA TGTGCCAGCAGTTACTCCTCGGGACATTCCTACGAGCAGTACTTC. Protein: CASSYSSGHSYEQYF. The chain couples TRBV6-6 to TRBJ2-7, with a weak D call TRBD1 (6 bases). Germline values: CDR1 MNHNY, CDR2 SVGAGI (reference sequence). Trimming left V 0 bases short and J 1 base short, with 10 bases between. The CDR3 spans 15 residues.

This clone came up once. The V call is TRBV28, the J call TRBJ2-7; 15 bases are shared with TRBD2. The CDR3 runs to 15 residues. Losses at the gene ends were 5 bases for V and 6 bases for J; bases not matched to a gene: 5. The V gene's germline CDR1 is MDHEN and CDR2 SYDVKM. The CDR3 is CASSLRTSGRGEQYF. The CDR3 nucleotides are TGTGCCAGCAGTCTACGGACTAGCGGGAGGGGCGAGCAGTACTTC.

V usage is TRBV5-6 and J usage is TRBJ2-6; D gene unclear. This CDR3 is built from 17 residues. In germline, CDR1 is SGHDT, CDR2 YYEEEE. V lost 5 bases and J lost 0, with 15 bases in between. The CDR3 DNA reads TGTGCCAGCAGTTCCCTTGATAGGGCCTCTGGGGCCAACGTCCTGACTTTC. This sequence encodes CASSSLDRASGANVLTF.

The rearrangement joins TRBV5-1 to TRBJ2-3; 14 bases map to TRBD2. Germline V gives CDR1 SGHRS, CDR2 YFSETQ. Unmatched junction bases numbered 2, after V lost 4 bases and J lost 4 bases. The CDR3 extends over 15 amino acids. The CDR3 DNA is TGCGCCAGCAGCCAGGGACTAGCGGGAGCAGATACGCAGTATTTT. Translating gives CASSQGLAGADTQYF. The full variable domain, with the rest looked up from reference TRBV5-1 and TRBJ2-3, is KAGVTQTPRYLIKTRGQQVTLSCSPISGHRSVSWYQQTPGQGLQFLFEYFSETQRNKGNFPGRFSGRQFSNSRSEMNVSTLELGDSALYLCASSQGLAGADTQYFGPGTRLTVL.

This chain uses TRBV12-5 with TRBJ2-7, with 11 bases matching TRBD2. The ends lost 5 bases at V and 9 bases at J; junction bases unmatched: 6. There are 13 residues in the CDR3. CDR1 is LGHNT, CDR2 FRNRAP, per germline. The DNA of the CDR3 is TGTGCTAGTGGTCTTGGGACTAGCGGTGCGCAGTACTTC. The encoded protein is CASGLGTSGAQYF.

This chain joins TRBV29-1 and TRBJ2-7; 9 bases agree with TRBD1. The V segment lost 7 bases and the J segment 6 bases; nucleotides outside the gene matches: 4. The CDR3 is made up of 11 amino acids. Germline lookup yields CDR1 SQVTM and CDR2 ANQGSEA. The DNA for the CDR3 is TGCAGCGGGGGACAGGGTAGCGAGCAGTACTTC. Amino acids: CSGGQGSEQYF.

The rearrangement joins TRBV7-9 to TRBJ2-7, with a tentative D call TRBD1 (5 bases). The CDR3 contains 15 residues. Germline V gene data show CDR1 as SEHNR and CDR2 as FQNEAQ (reference sequence). Trimming removed 5 bases from V and 1 base from J, with 15 bases in between. The CDR3 loop reads CASSQGARASYEQYF. CDR3 coding DNA: TGTGCCAGCAGCCAAGGGGCCAGAGCATCCTACGAGCAGTACTTC.

The genes are TRBV7-3 and TRBJ2-3, with D unresolved. V lost 4 bases, J lost 1 base, and 9 bases lay in between. Germline values: CDR1 SGHTA, CDR2 FQGTGA. The CDR3 length is 14 residues. The CDR3 reads CASSSGTGTDTQYF. The CDR3 DNA sequence: TGTGCCAGCAGCTCTGGAACGGGCACAGATACGCAGTATTTT. The variable domain in full, with the rest retrieved from reference TRBV7-3 and TRBJ2-3, is GAGVSQTPSNKVTEKGKYVELRCDPISGHTALYWYRQSLGQGPEFLIYFQGTGAADDSGLPNDRFFAVRPEGSVSTLKIQRTERGDSAVYLCASSSGTGTDTQYFGPGTRLTVL.

The sample holds a few counts of this clone. V gene TRBV9 combines with J gene TRBJ2-5; a possible D gene is TRBD2 (6 bases). The CDR3 totals 14 residues. From germline, CDR1 is SGDLS and CDR2 YYNGEE. V lost 0 bases to trimming and J lost 3 bases, with 9 bases between them. The CDR3: CASSVAGGEETQYF. The CDR3 nucleotides read TGTGCCAGCAGCGTAGCGGGCGGGGAAGAGACCCAGTACTTC.

The J gene is TRBJ1-2, the V gene TRBV15, with 8 positions matching TRBD1. The V and J ends lost 1 base and 4 bases, in that order; junction bases with no gene match: 8. CDR3 length equals 16 residues. Germline CDR1 and CDR2: LNHNV and YYDKDF (reference sequence). Written as DNA, the CDR3 is TGTGCCACCAGCAGAGCCGGGACAGGTTCAACCTATGGCTACACCTTC. Its translation: CATSRAGTGSTYGYTF.

V is TRBV5-1 and J is TRBJ2-3; the match to TRBD2 covers 8 bases. This CDR3 is built from 16 residues. Germline assignment: CDR1 SGHRS and CDR2 YFSETQ. Trimming removed 5 bases from V and 4 bases from J; junction bases left unmatched: 12. The CDR3 loop reads CASSMSSSGSPDTQYF. Here the CDR3 DNA reads TGCGCCAGCAGTATGAGTTCGAGCGGGAGCCCAGATACGCAGTATTTT.

This rearrangement joins TRBV6-6 to TRBJ2-1, with TRBD2 identical over 9 bases. V shed 2 bases and J 0 bases; nucleotides not matched to a gene: 2. The CDR3 is 16 amino acids. Germline V gene sequence: CDR1 MNHNY, CDR2 SVGAGI (reference sequence). CDR3 DNA sequence: TGTGCCAGCAGTTACCTAGCGGGACACTCCTACAATGAGCAGTTCTTC. Protein product: CASSYLAGHSYNEQFF.

The chain joins TRBV6-6 to TRBJ1-1, with TRBD1 identical over 9 bases. The V gene end was trimmed by 0 bases and the J gene end by 5 bases; junction bases not matched to a gene: 7. This CDR3 comprises 16 residues. CDR1 is MNHNY and CDR2 is SVGAGI in the germline V gene (reference sequence). The CDR3 sequence: CASSYSLGQGATEAFF. The CDR3 DNA reads as TGTGCCAGCAGTTACTCGTTGGGACAGGGAGCAACTGAAGCTTTCTTT.

On this clone: One end of the junction fails to match germline, which may point to a read error. This chain joins TRBV4-1 and TRBJ1-4; 11 nucleotides line up with TRBD1. Germline values: CDR1 MGHRA, CDR2 YSYEKL. The CDR3 extends over 15 amino acids. The CDR3 region is CAGSPRGQGAEKLFF. The CDR3 nucleotides are TGCGCCGGCAGCCCCCGTGGACAGGGGGCTGAAAAACTGTTTTTT.

The chain employs TRBV10-3 and TRBJ1-4, with D possibly being TRBD1 (5 bases). The CDR3 spans 15 residues. V was trimmed by 2 bases and J by 0 bases, leaving 7 bases between them. Germline V CDR1 and CDR2: ENHRY, SYGVKD. The CDR3 reads CAISERGTTNEKLFF. Written as DNA, the CDR3 is TGTGCCATCAGTGAGAGGGGAACAACTAATGAAAAACTGTTTTTT.